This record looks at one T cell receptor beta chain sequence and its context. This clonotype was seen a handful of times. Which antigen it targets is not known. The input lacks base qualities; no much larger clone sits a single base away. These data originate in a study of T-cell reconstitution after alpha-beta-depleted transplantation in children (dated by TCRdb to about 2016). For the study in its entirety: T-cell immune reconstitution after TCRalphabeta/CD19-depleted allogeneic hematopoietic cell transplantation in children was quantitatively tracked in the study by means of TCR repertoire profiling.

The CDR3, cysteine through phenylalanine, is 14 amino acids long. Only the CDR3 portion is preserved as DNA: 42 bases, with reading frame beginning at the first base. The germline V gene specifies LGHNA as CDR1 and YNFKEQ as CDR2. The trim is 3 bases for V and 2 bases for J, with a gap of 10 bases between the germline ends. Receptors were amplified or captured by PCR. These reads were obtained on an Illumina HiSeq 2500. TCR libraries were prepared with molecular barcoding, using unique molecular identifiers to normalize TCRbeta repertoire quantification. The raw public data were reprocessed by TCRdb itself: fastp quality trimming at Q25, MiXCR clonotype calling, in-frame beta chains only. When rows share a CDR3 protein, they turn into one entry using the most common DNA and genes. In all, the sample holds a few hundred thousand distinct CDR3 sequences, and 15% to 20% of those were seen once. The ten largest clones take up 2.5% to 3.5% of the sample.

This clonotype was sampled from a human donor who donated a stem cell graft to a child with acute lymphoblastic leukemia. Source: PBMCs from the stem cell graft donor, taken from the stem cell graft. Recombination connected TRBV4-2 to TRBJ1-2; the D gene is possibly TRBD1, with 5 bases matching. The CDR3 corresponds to CASSQETANYGYTF. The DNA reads TGTGCCAGCAGCCAGGAGACAGCGAACTATGGCTACACCTTC.